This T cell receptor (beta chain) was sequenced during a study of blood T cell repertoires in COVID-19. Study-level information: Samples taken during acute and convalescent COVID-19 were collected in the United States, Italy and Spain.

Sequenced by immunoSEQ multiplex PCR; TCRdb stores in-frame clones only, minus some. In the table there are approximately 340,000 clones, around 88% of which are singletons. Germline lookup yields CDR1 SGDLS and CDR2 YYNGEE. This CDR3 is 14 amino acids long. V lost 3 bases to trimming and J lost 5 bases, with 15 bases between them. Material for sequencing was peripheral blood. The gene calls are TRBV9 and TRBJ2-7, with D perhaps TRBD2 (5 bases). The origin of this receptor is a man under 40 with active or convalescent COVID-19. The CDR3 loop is CASSAGRDMNEQYF. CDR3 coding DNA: TGTGCCAGCAGCGCGGGGAGAGATATGAACGAGCAGTACTTC.